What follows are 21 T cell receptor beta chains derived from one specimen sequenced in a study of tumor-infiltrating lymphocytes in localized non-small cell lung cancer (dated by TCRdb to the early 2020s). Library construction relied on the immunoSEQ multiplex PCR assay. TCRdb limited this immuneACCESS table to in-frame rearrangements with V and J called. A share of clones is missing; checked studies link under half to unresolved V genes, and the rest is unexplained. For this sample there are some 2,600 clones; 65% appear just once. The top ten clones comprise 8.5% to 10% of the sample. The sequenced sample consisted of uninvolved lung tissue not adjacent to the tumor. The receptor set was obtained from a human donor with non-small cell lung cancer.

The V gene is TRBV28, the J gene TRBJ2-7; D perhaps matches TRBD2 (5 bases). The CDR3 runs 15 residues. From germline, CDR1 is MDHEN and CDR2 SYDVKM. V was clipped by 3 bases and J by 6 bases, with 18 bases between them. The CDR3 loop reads CASSLEDVLESEQYF. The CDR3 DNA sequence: TGTGCCAGCAGTTTGGAGGACGTCCTTGAGAGCGAGCAGTACTTC.

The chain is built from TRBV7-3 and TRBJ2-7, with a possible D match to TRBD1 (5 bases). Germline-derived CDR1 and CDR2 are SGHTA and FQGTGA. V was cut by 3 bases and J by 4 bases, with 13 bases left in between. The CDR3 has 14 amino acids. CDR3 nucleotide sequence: TGTGCCAGCAGCTTTTTCCAGGGTATTTACGAGCAGTACTTC. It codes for CASSFFQGIYEQYF.

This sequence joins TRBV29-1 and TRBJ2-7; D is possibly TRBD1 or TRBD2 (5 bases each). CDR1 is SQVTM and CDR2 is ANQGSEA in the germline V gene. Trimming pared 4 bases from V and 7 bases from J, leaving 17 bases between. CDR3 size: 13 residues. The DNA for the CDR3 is TGCAGCGTTGGGAAATCGGGACGAGGGGAGCAGTACTTC. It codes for CSVGKSGRGEQYF.

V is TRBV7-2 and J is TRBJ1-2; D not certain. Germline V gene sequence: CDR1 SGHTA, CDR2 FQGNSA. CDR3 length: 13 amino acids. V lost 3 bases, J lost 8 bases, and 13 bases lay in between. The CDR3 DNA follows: TGTGCCAGCAGCTTGAATAAGGTTAACGGCTACACCTTC. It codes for CASSLNKVNGYTF. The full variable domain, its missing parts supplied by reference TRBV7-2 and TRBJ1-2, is GAGVSQSPSNKVTEKGKDVELRCDPISGHTALYWYRQSLGQGLEFLIYFQGNSAPDKSGLPSDRFSAERTGGSVSTLTIQRTQQEDSAVYLCASSLNKVNGYTFGSGTRLTVV.

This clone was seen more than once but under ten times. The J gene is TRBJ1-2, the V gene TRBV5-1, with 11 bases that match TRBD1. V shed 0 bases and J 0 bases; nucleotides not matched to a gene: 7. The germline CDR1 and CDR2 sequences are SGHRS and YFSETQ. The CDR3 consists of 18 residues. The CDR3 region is CASSLGMGQGEPNYGYTF. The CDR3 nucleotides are TGCGCCAGCAGCTTGGGTATGGGACAGGGGGAACCTAACTATGGCTACACCTTC.

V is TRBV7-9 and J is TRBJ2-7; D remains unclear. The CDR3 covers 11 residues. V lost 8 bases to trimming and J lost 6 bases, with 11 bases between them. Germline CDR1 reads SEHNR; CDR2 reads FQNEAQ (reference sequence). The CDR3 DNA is TGTGCCAGCGGCTCCAGTAGCGAGCAGTACTTC. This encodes CASGSSSEQYF.

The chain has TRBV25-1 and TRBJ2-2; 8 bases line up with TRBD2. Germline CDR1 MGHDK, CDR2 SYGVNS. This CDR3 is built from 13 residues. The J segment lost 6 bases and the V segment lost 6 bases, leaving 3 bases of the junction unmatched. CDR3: CASRAGEAGELFF. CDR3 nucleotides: TGTGCCAGCAGAGCGGGAGAGGCCGGGGAGCTGTTTTTT.

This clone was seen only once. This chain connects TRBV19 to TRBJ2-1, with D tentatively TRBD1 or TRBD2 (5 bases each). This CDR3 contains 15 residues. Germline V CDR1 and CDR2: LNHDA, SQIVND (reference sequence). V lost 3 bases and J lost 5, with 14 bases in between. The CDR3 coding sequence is TGTGCCAGTAGTATTGGGGACCTTTTCCACAATGAGCAGTTCTTC. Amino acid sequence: CASSIGDLFHNEQFF.

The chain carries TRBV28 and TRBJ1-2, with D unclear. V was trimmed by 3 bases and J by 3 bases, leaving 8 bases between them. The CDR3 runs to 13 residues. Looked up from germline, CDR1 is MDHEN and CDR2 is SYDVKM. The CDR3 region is CASSFAGYYGYTF. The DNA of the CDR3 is TGTGCCAGCAGTTTCGCGGGGTACTATGGCTACACCTTC.

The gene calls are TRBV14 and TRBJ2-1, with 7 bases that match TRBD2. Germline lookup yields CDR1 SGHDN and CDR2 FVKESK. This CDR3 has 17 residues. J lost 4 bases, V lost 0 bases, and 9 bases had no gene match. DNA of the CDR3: TGTGCCAGCAGCCAAGAAGGGGAGGGCCGAACTTACAATGAGCAGTTCTTC. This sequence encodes CASSQEGEGRTYNEQFF.

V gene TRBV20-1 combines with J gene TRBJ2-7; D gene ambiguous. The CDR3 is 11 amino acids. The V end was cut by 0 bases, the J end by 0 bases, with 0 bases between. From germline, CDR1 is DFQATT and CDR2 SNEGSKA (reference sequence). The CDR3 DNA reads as TGCAGTGCTAGAGACTCCTACGAGCAGTACTTC. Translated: CSARDSYEQYF.

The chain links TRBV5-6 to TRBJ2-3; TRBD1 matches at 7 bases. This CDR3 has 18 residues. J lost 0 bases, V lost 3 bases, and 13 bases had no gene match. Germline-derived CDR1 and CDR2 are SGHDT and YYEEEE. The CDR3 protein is CASSSWTGEGSSTDTQYF. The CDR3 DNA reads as TGTGCCAGCAGCTCCTGGACAGGCGAAGGATCTAGCACAGATACGCAGTATTTT.

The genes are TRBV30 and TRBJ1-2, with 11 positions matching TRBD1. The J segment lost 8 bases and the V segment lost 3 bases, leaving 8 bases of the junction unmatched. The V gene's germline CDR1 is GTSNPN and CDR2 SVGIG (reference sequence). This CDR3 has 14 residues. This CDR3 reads CAWRFRTGGNGYTF. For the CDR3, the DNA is TGTGCCTGGAGGTTCCGGACAGGGGGCAACGGCTACACCTTC.

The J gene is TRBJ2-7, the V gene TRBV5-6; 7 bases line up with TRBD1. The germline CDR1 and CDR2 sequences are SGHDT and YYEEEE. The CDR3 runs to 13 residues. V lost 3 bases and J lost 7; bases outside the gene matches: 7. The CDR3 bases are TGTGCCAGCAGCTGGGGACAGCTCCTAGAGCAGTACTTC. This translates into CASSWGQLLEQYF.

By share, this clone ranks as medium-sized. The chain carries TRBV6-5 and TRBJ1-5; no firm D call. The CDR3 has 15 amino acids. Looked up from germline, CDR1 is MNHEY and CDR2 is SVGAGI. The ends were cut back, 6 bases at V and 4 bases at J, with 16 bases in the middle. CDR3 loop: CASRSRGPGNQPQHF. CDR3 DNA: TGTGCCAGCAGGTCGAGAGGTCCGGGGAATCAGCCCCAGCATTTT.

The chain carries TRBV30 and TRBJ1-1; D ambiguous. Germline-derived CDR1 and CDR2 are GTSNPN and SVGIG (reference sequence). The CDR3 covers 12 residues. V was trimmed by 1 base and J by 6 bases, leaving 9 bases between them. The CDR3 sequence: CAWSGYTAEAFF. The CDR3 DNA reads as TGTGCCTGGAGTGGGTACACCGCTGAAGCTTTCTTT.

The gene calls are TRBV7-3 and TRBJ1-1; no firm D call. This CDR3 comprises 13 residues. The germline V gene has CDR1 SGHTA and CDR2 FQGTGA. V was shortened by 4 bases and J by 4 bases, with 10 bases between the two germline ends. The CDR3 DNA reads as TGTGCCAGCAGCTCCCCAAGGGTCACTGAAGCTTTCTTT. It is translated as CASSSPRVTEAFF.

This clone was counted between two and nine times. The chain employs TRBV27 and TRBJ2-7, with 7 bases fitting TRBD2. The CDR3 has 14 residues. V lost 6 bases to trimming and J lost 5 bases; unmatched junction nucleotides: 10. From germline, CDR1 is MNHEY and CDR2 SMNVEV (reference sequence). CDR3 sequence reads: CASSLLGRENEQYF. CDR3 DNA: TGTGCCAGCAGCCTCTTGGGGAGGGAAAACGAGCAGTACTTC.

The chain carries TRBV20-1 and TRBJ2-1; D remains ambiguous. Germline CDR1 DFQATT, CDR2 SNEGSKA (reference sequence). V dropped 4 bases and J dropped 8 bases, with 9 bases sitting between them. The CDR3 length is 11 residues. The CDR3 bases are TGCAGTGCTACCTTTGGGGATGAGCAGTTCTTC. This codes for CSATFGDEQFF.

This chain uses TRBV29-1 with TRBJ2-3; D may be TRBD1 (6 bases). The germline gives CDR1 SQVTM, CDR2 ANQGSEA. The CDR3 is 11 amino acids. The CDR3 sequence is CSGLRGDTQYF. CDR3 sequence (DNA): TGCAGTGGACTCAGGGGCGATACGCAGTATTTT.

The CDR3 DNA follows: TGTGCCAGCAGTACCTGGCGGGAGAGATACGAGCAGTACTTC. It translates to CASSTWRERYEQYF. V and J are TRBV5-6 and TRBJ2-7; 7 bases fit TRBD2. There are 14 residues in the CDR3. V was pared by 5 bases and J by 4 bases, with 9 bases of the junction left unmatched. From germline, CDR1 is SGHDT and CDR2 YYEEEE.